Listed below are T cell receptor beta chains from one sample, sequenced in a study of shared clonotypes between healthy human individuals. Assay: immunoSEQ multiplex PCR; the TCRdb copy retains only in-frame clones and omits some. The table records about 460,000 clones, 60% to 80% of them present only once. Sequences were obtained from PBMCs. The receptors were sampled from a woman between 35 and 50 years old in good health. Some clones in this sample may be carry-over from other donors' samples. Both conserved end residues are part of each CDR3. D genes are given only for firm matches. Where a row states a size, it is once, few, many or the class of an expanded clone; other rows omit it.

>TRBV4-3|-|-|TRBJ2-7
CASSQDNSYEQYF
TGCGCCAGCAGCCAAGATAACTCCTACGAGCAGTACTTC
>TRBV25-1|TRBD2|-|TRBJ2-1
CASSEFGTSGNEQFF
TGTGCCAGCAGTGAATTCGGGACTAGCGGGAATGAGCAGTTCTTC
>TRBV28|TRBD1|-|TRBJ1-4
CASTDNVGQGGFSNEKLFF
TGTGCCAGCACCGATAACGTAGGACAGGGAGGTTTTTCTAATGAAAAACTGTTTTTT
>TRBV19|-|-|TRBJ1-3
CASSEDPGGNTIYF
TGTGCCAGTAGCGAGGACCCGGGGGGAAACACCATATATTTT
>TRBV7-9|TRBD2|many|TRBJ2-1
CASSLAQLREGIYNEQFF
TGTGCCAGCAGCTTAGCGCAGTTACGGGAGGGTATCTACAATGAGCAGTTCTTC
>TRBV18|-|-|TRBJ1-1
CASSPYQGVRDTEAFF
TGTGCCAGCTCACCATATCAGGGTGTGAGGGACACTGAAGCTTTCTTT
>TRBV30|TRBD1|-|TRBJ1-2
CAWSTGTNYGYTF
TGTGCCTGGTCGACAGGGACGAACTATGGCTACACCTTC
>TRBV4-1|TRBD2|-|TRBJ2-5
CASSQEQGLAGAETQYF
TGCGCCAGCAGCCAAGAGCAGGGACTAGCGGGAGCAGAGACCCAGTACTTC
>TRBV30|-|-|TRBJ2-2
CAWSVLGGFHTGELFF
TGTGCCTGGAGTGTACTTGGTGGGTTTCACACCGGGGAGCTGTTTTTT
>TRBV6-4|-|-|TRBJ2-6
CASSDGTSSGANVLTF
TGTGCCAGCAGTGATGGGACTTCCTCTGGGGCCAACGTCCTGACTTTC
>TRBV25-1|TRBD1|-|TRBJ1-5
CASSNTGGGQPQHF
TGTGCCAGCAGTAATACAGGGGGCGGGCAGCCCCAGCATTTT
>TRBV30|-|-|TRBJ2-7
CAWSVLGQNEQYF
TGTGCCTGGAGTGTACTGGGGCAGAACGAGCAGTACTTC
>TRBV2|-|many|TRBJ1-3
CASSEGRSSGNTIYF
TGTGCCAGCAGTGAGGGCCGTAGCTCTGGAAACACCATATATTTT
>TRBV28|-|-|TRBJ2-7
CASSRYRSSYEQYF
TGTGCCAGCAGTAGATACAGGAGCTCCTACGAGCAGTACTTC
>TRBV5-4|-|-|TRBJ2-3
CASSPRGNTDTQYF
TGTGCCAGCTCCCCCCGGGGTAACACAGATACGCAGTATTTT
>TRBV7-2|TRBD1|-|TRBJ2-7
CASSLGTGAGYEQYF
TGTGCCAGCAGCTTAGGGACAGGGGCAGGGTACGAGCAGTACTTC
>TRBV6-1|TRBD2|once|TRBJ2-2
CATRTSGRSGELFF
TGTGCCACAAGGACTAGCGGGAGGTCCGGGGAGCTGTTTTTT
>TRBV11-2|TRBD2|many|TRBJ2-4
CASSLSGGRDPMF
TGTGCCAGCAGCCTCTCGGGGGGACGGGACCCCATGTTC
>TRBV7-9|-|-|TRBJ2-1
CASSKGGTVYNEQFF
TGTGCCAGCAGCAAAGGGGGGACAGTATACAATGAGCAGTTCTTC
>TRBV2|-|-|TRBJ2-3
CASSEEGRAFKDTQYF
TGTGCCAGCAGTGAAGAGGGCAGGGCTTTCAAGGATACGCAGTATTTT
>TRBV5-1|TRBD1|-|TRBJ1-1
CASSLEGDRAGIEAFF
TGCGCCAGCAGCTTGGAGGGGGACAGGGCAGGGATTGAAGCTTTCTTT
>TRBV18|TRBD2|-|TRBJ2-2
CASSPTSGRNTGELFF
TGTGCCAGCTCGCCAACTAGCGGGAGAAACACCGGGGAGCTGTTTTTT
>TRBV7-7|TRBD2|once|TRBJ2-2
CASSPSTGTSGSPGELFF
TGTGCCAGCAGCCCGTCCACCGGGACTAGCGGGAGTCCCGGGGAGCTGTTTTTT
>TRBV28|-|few|TRBJ1-1
CASSLWGVGAEAFF
TGTGCCAGCAGTTTATGGGGGGTTGGCGCTGAAGCTTTCTTT
>TRBV28|-|few|TRBJ1-2
CASSLGGYGYTF
TGTGCCAGCAGTTTAGGAGGGTATGGCTACACCTTC
>TRBV30|-|many|TRBJ1-1
CAWNRESSTEAFF
TGTGCCTGGAACAGGGAGTCGAGCACTGAAGCTTTCTTT
>TRBV7-2|TRBD1|-|TRBJ2-7
CASSLALSGGGNYEQYF
TGTGCCAGCAGCTTGGCGCTATCAGGGGGTGGTAACTACGAGCAGTACTTC
>TRBV5-8|-|-|TRBJ2-7
CASSLKQGFKGPYEQYF
TGTGCCAGCAGCTTGAAACAGGGTTTCAAGGGGCCCTACGAGCAGTACTTC
>TRBV9|-|many|TRBJ2-5
CASSISGALTETQYF
TGTGCCAGCAGCATCTCCGGGGCCCTAACTGAGACCCAGTACTTC
>TRBV18|-|-|TRBJ2-2
CASSRSGTREGTGELFF
TGTGCCAGCTCACGCAGCGGGACACGCGAGGGCACCGGGGAGCTGTTTTTT
>TRBV7-2|TRBD2|-|TRBJ2-3
CASSLKVGTSGYTDTQYF
TGTGCCAGCAGCTTAAAGGTCGGGACTAGCGGTTACACAGATACGCAGTATTTT
>TRBV4-2|-|-|TRBJ2-7
CASSQDHEGIEQYF
TGTGCCAGCAGCCAAGATCACGAGGGAATCGAGCAGTACTTC
>TRBV19|TRBD2|-|TRBJ2-7
CASSILAGAIGEQYF
TGTGCCAGTAGTATACTAGCGGGAGCAATCGGCGAGCAGTACTTC
>TRBV5-1|-|-|TRBJ1-5
CASSLWGGSNQPQHF
TGCGCCAGCAGCTTGTGGGGTGGTAGCAATCAGCCCCAGCATTTT
>TRBV4-2|TRBD1|-|TRBJ2-5
CASSPAGTGAQETQYF
TGTGCCAGCAGCCCAGCGGGGACAGGGGCCCAAGAGACCCAGTACTTC
>TRBV4-1|-|-|TRBJ2-5
CASSQDGEVKTQYF
TGCGCCAGCAGCCAAGATGGGGAGGTAAAGACCCAGTACTTC
>TRBV19|-|-|TRBJ2-1
CASQWNLRQFF
TGTGCCAGTCAGTGGAATTTAAGGCAGTTCTTC
>TRBV10-2|TRBD1|-|TRBJ2-5
CASSKQGPQETQYF
TGCGCCAGCAGTAAACAGGGGCCGCAAGAGACCCAGTACTTC
>TRBV7-8|TRBD2|-|TRBJ2-7
CASSPTRTSGSYEQYF
TGTGCCAGCAGCCCAACCCGGACTAGCGGGAGTTACGAGCAGTACTTC
>TRBV11-2|TRBD1|-|TRBJ1-1
CASSLDARQGGLNTEAFF
TGTGCCAGCAGCTTAGATGCCAGACAGGGAGGTTTGAACACTGAAGCTTTCTTT
>TRBV19|-|once|TRBJ1-1
CASGQSIEAFF
TGTGCCAGTGGACAGTCGATTGAAGCTTTCTTT
>TRBV11-2|-|-|TRBJ2-3
CASSRDTDTQYF
TGTGCCAGCAGCCGGGACACAGATACGCAGTATTTT
>TRBV4-1|-|-|TRBJ2-2
CASRSGLNAGELFF
TGCGCCAGTAGATCGGGACTTAATGCCGGGGAGCTGTTTTTT
>TRBV4-2|-|-|TRBJ2-7
CASSQERTRTYEQYF
TGTGCCAGCAGCCAAGAGAGAACGCGGACCTACGAGCAGTACTTC
>TRBV7-9|TRBD1|few|TRBJ1-2
CASSRPGTENYGYTF
TGTGCCAGCAGCCGCCCTGGGACAGAAAACTATGGCTACACCTTC
>TRBV30|-|-|TRBJ2-7
CAWSVAGYEQYF
TGTGCCTGGAGTGTAGCAGGGTACGAGCAGTACTTC